The entry below gives a single T cell receptor (beta chain) sequence along with its context. TCRdb keeps only in-frame clones here, not all; method: immunoSEQ multiplex PCR. The sample yields about 65,000 clones, 75% to 95% seen once. This sample is part of a study of control samples from healthy donors and cancer patients. V trimming: 0 bases; J trimming: 5 bases; junction bases outside the gene matches: 2. Germline CDR1 is KGHDR and CDR2 is SFDVKD. The CDR3 is 16 residues long. This receptor was identified in a woman in her fifties or sixties with colorectal cancer. This chain links TRBV24-1 with TRBJ2-3; 12 bases match TRBD2. The sequencing sample was made of PBMCs. The CDR3 sequence: CATSDLRTSGVDTQYF. The CDR3 region has the DNA TGTGCCACCAGTGATTTGCGGACTAGCGGGGTAGATACGCAGTATTTT.